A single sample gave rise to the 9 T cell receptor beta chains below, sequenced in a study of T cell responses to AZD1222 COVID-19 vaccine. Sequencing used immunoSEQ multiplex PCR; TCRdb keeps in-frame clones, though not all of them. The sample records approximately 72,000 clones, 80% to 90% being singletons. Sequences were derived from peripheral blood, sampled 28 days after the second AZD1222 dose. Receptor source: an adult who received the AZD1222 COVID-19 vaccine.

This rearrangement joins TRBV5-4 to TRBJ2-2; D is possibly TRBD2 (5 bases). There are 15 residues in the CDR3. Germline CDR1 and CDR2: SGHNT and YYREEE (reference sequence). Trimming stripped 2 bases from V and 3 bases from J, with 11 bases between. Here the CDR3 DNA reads TGTGCCAGCAGCTTCGGGCGGGCGGACACCGGGGAGCTGTTTTTT. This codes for CASSFGRADTGELFF.

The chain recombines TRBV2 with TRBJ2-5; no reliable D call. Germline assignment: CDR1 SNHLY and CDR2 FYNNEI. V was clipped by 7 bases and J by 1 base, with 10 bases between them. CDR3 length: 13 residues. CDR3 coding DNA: TGTGCCAGCACCGGCCCAGTCCAAGAGACCCAGTACTTC. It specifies CASTGPVQETQYF.

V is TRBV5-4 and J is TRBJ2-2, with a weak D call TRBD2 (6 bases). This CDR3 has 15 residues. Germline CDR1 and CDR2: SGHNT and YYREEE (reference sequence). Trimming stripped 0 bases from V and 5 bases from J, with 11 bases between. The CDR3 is CASSLGGMGTGELFF. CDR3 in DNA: TGTGCCAGCAGCTTGGGCGGGATGGGGACCGGGGAGCTGTTTTTT. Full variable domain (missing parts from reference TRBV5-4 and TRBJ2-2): ETGVTQSPTHLIKTRGQQVTLRCSSQSGHNTVSWYQQALGQGPQFIFQYYREEENGRGNFPPRFSGLQFPNYSSELNVNALELDDSALYLCASSLGGMGTGELFFGEGSRLTVL.

The DNA for the CDR3 is TGTGCCAGCAGTTCAACCTTAGCGGGAGCCTACGAGCAGTACTTC. Translation: CASSSTLAGAYEQYF. This chain uses TRBV7-8 with TRBJ2-7, with 9 bases matching TRBD2. The CDR3 has 15 amino acids. The germline V gene has CDR1 SGHVS and CDR2 FQNEAQ. Trimming removed 6 bases from V and 2 bases from J; junction bases left unmatched: 8.

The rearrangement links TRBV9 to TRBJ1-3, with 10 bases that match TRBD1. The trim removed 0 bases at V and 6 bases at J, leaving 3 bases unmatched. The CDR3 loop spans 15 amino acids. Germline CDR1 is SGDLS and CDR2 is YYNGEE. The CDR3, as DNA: TGTGCCAGCAGCGTAGATGGGACAGGGGCAAACACCATATATTTT. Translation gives CASSVDGTGANTIYF.

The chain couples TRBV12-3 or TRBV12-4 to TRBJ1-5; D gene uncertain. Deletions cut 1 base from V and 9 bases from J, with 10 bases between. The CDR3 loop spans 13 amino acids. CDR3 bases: TGTGCCAGCAGTTTAGGGGGAATCCGGCCCCAGCATTTT. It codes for CASSLGGIRPQHF.

CDR3 sequence: CASSLGASNSYNEQFF. The CDR3 DNA reads as TGTGCCAGCAGTTTGGGGGCCTCCAACTCCTACAATGAGCAGTTCTTC. The chain uses TRBV28 and TRBJ2-1, with D tentatively TRBD1 (6 bases). The CDR3 is made up of 16 amino acids. The V end lost 3 bases, the J end lost 0 bases, and 12 bases lay between the germline ends. Germline lookup yields CDR1 MDHEN and CDR2 SYDVKM.

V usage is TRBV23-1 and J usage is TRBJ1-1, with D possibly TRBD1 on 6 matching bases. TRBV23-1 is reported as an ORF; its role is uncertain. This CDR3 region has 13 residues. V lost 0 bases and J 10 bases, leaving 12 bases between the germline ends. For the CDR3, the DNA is TGCGCCAGCAGTCAATCATGGAGCAGGGGAGCTTTCTTT. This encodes CASSQSWSRGAFF.

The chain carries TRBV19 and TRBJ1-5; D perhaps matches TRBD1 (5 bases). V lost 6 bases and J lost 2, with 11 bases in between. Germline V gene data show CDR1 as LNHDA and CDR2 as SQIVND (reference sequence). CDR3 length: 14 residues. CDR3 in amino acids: CASSRRAGNQPQHF. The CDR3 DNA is TGTGCCAGTAGCCGCAGGGCGGGCAATCAGCCCCAGCATTTT.